This record covers a single T cell receptor beta chain. Its antigen is as yet unknown. Trimming cost V 0 bases and J 2 bases, with 8 bases left between them. Germline assignment: CDR1 DFQATT and CDR2 SNEGSKA (reference sequence). The CDR3 is 14 amino acids. These data come from a study of identical twins' blood T cells. Each TCR cDNA library carried sample-specific barcodes on both ends. Via MiXCR, TCRdb re-called the 5' RACE reads, giving one row per CDR3 protein. The sample records a few hundred thousand distinct CDR3 sequences, roughly 30% being singletons. Whole-study results and caveats: Out-of-frame TCRbeta clonotypes reportedly had markedly more similar V usage in twins than unrelated donors.

This chain uses TRBV20-1 with TRBJ1-3, with D perhaps TRBD1 (6 bases). The sequence derives from a woman between 18 and 55 years old in good health. The material sequenced was PBMCs. CDR3 in DNA: TGCAGTGCTAGAGAACAGGGTACTGGAAACACCATATATTTT. Translation gives CSAREQGTGNTIYF.